This TCR beta chain originates from a study of cytomegalovirus exposure and HLA in healthy donors (dated by TCRdb to 2016 to 2017). With regard to the full study: According to an earlier analysis of 550 to 750 of the donors, 150 million to 200 million T cells yielded 90 million to 130 million unique TCR beta sequences and 276 Gb of sequence data. The study combined high-throughput TCR immunosequencing, statistical association of individual TCRs with disease status, and machine learning to predict cytomegalovirus infection status. In an earlier analysis of roughly 540 of the donors, high-throughput TCR beta sequencing was used to judge whether each TCR beta V gene segment behaved as functional or pseudogenic. Roughly 5 DR-DQ haplotypes were handled as single units for association and clustering, since linkage in the cohort was strong. Donor age, sex, ethnicity and CMV serostatus were compiled together with the repertoire data. HLA typing included class I and class II loci at four-digit resolution. Every discovery cohort repertoire had been produced on one sequencing platform. An early release that covered roughly 600 HLA-typed donors contained about 300 gigabases of sequencing data and 80 million or so unique TCR sequences. Besides the first cohort of more than 650 subjects, a separate validation cohort made up of over 95 different subjects was used. The number of donors typed differed by locus, with about 629-630 for A, B, C, DRB1 and DQB1, approximately 500 for DQA1, under 610 for DPA1, and under 490 for DPB1. In a later genetic analysis, genome-wide SNP genotypes for about three fifths of the roughly 670 donors were used, and that subset was treated as a discovery cohort. Among the roughly 400 genotyped donors, under 90% belonged to the genetic ancestry cluster associated with self-reported Caucasian donors. The study was designed to test whether signatures of past pathogen exposure could be identified by cataloging public T cell receptors. The T cell repertoires of around 670 subjects were profiled by immunosequencing and related to cytomegalovirus serostatus. Among almost 400 genotyped donors of the cohort, an average of approximately 230,000 unique TCR beta nucleotide sequences were sequenced per donor, approximately 20% of them non-productive. The later analysis used no new phenotypic data to find candidate immune exposures, relying instead on TCR beta sequences and their occurrence across donors. In a later analysis, previously published TCR beta repertoires from 666 donors were re-analyzed and high-resolution HLA genotyping was added so that TCR occurrence patterns could be studied.

What the research found in general, with its limitations: A later genetic analysis reported fewer N-insertions in productive TCRs among donors in an Asian-associated ancestry cluster than the roughly 690-donor mean. In an earlier analysis of some 550 of the donors, most TCR beta V segments were observed in productive rearrangements about 90% or about 30% of the time, broadly matching IMGT annotations. Cytomegalovirus status was reported to be diagnosed by the classifier with high specificity and sensitivity in both the original and validation cohorts. A later analysis associated about 17,000 TCR beta sequences with specific HLA alleles at a false discovery rate of 0.05. Presence/absence analyses assumed roughly uniform sequencing depth across donors, an assumption that may not hold. The authors suggested that the approach could potentially be extended to other disease states and immunological phenotypes. In a later analysis, most CMV-associated TCR beta chains were found to appear HLA-restricted, with HLA associations seemingly driven largely by CMV exposure. For the cohort, immune exposure information was limited to CMV serostatus. Linkage disequilibrium might explain the correlated functional status among segregating V segments, but an unknown experimental factor could not be excluded. A further reported finding was that TCR beta sequences accurately predicted the HLA-A and HLA-B alleles for most subjects in the first cohort. Compared with equally common non-associated chains, HLA-associated TCR beta chains in a later analysis were more clonally expanded and had lower generation probabilities. An association between a missense DCLRE1C variant and V-gene and J-gene trimming of TCR beta chains was found in a later genetic analysis and replicated in an independent cohort. A group of highly shared sequence variants was considered likely to be a technical artifact of the sequencing pipeline. A later analysis reported that several top co-occurrence clusters appeared linked to parvovirus B19, influenza, CMV and Epstein-Barr virus. While some public TCRs were present in many individuals, most TCR sequences turned up only very rarely across donors. In this cohort, only TCR beta chains were sequenced, and detectable features were limited by the absence of alpha or paired-chain data. In a later analysis, TCR association rates were found to vary across HLA loci, with the most associated TCRs seen for DRB1 alleles and the fewest for HLA-C alleles. Some 15 rarely observed V segments, including chromosome 9 orphons, were excluded from the earlier analysis of several hundred of the donors because counts were too low. Because HLA typing was missing for some donors at each locus, association tests included only the typed subset. Assigning TCR associations to individual alleles was difficult when HLA alleles, especially DR and DQ, strongly co-occurred. A few of the identified cytomegalovirus-associated TCR beta chains were confirmed in vitro to be specific for cytomegalovirus antigens. The 87-base-pair reads could not distinguish some IMGT-functional V segments, including TRBV6-2 and TRBV6-3, so those segments were excluded. The study gave a list of 150 to 200 TCR beta chains associated with cytomegalovirus.

The method was the immunoSEQ multiplex PCR assay. The multiplex PCR relied on a mix of 60 forward primers for TCR Vbeta segments and 13 reverse primers for TCR Jbeta segments. The CDR3 region of rearranged TCR beta genes was amplified from genomic DNA by a multiplex PCR assay. The amplified TCR beta libraries were sequenced on the Illumina HiSeq System as 87-base-pair reads. Regarding the original processing steps: Across the 500 to 750 repertoires, a later analysis counted tens of millions of unique TCR beta chains, around 10 million of which were shared by at least two donors. To remove PCR and sequencing errors, raw reads were error-corrected and collapsed into unique sequences using a nearest-neighbor algorithm that merged closely related sequences. Alignment of CDR3 sequences to IMGT reference sequences was used to assign V, D and J gene segments. For a sequence to be retained, at least a six-nucleotide match to both a V gene segment and a J gene segment was required. A rearrangement counted as productive if the CDR3 had no stop codons and remained in frame with V and J, and every other rearrangement counted as non-productive. CDR3 was defined by IMGT convention, running from the second conserved V-encoded cysteine to the conserved J-encoded phenylalanine. The earlier analysis of about 610 of the donors excluded any sequence lacking an unambiguous match to a single V gene segment. In an earlier analysis of about 590 of the donors, a V segment was called functional when productive rearrangements were above 56.7%, and segregating when the standard deviation between donors exceeded 5%. To diagnose cytomegalovirus status from the catalog of TCR beta chain sequences, a statistical classification framework was built. In a later analysis, V and J genes were assigned by comparing TCR nucleotide sequences against IMGT/GENE-DB human TR gene sequences. In a later analysis, CDR3 sequences and most-parsimonious VDJ recombination scenarios were assigned using the TCRdist pipeline. In a later analysis, each TCR beta chain was defined by its CDR3 amino acid sequence together with its V-gene family, and reads lacking a unique V-gene family were excluded. To address suspected cross-contamination and a sequencing artifact, a later analysis removed 450 to 700 highly shared, low-generation-probability nucleotide sequences. For each public chain, a later analysis derived a clonal expansion index from normalized ranks of inferred template counts within each repertoire. Generation probabilities in a later analysis came from a VDJ recombination model fitted to out-of-frame rearrangements, and those results were checked against IGoR. Hypergeometric tests were used in a later analysis to score TCR-TCR, TCR-HLA and TCR-CMV co-occurrence, with a repertoire-size bias correction applied to the TCR pairs. A later analysis estimated false discovery rates by permuting HLA or CMV assignments 20 times. In a later analysis, co-occurring TCRs were grouped using DBSCAN, with TCRdist sequence similarity added in when clustering inside HLA-allele-positive subsets. For co-occurrence clustering, repertoires with fewer than 30,000 or more than 120,000 public chains were excluded, along with a handful of repertoires with anomalous nucleotide sharing. In its TCRdb copy, this immuneACCESS table keeps in-frame sequences only and misses some clones. Where compared with another copy, unresolved V genes explain less than half of these, and the others have no known cause. V and J calls and clone size come straight from that table; D and trimming were deduced from the DNA. For this sample the table gives about 140,000 clones, of which about 74% were detected only once. The leading ten clones occupy 4.5% to 6% of the sample.

About this clone itself: Its antigen target is currently unknown. The sample holds no much larger clone one base away, and base qualities are not on file.

The germline V gene sets CDR1 to SGHTA and CDR2 to FQGTGA. Trimming accounts for 5 bases at V and 2 bases at J, while the number of junction bases matched to no gene is 2. The CDR3 covers 13 residues, taking in both the cysteine and the phenylalanine. CDR3 DNA only is kept here, 39 bases in frame from base 1. The cohort comprised several hundred healthy bone marrow donors. At the time of sampling, every cohort member was nominally healthy, though immune exposures that went unrecorded were likely present. The donor was CMV seronegative and belonged to the group of 352 seronegative cohort members. A peripheral blood sample was provided by each donor, and peripheral blood mononuclear cells were used for TCR beta sequencing. The Qiagen DNeasy Blood Extraction Kit was used to extract genomic DNA from the blood cell samples.

The clonotype comes from a woman in her fifties or sixties in good health and CMV-seronegative. Material for sequencing was PBMCs. The V and J segments used are TRBV7-3 and TRBJ1-2, with 7 bases aligning to TRBD1. The CDR3 loop reads CASSLQGNYGYTF. Here is the DNA: TGTGCCAGCAGCCTACAGGGGAACTATGGCTACACCTTC.